This TCR beta chain was recovered during a study of blood T cells in healthy people across ages. Peripheral blood from each donor was collected in a volume of ten milliliters. About this clonotype: No antigen is known for it.

Germline V gene data show CDR1 as MNHEY and CDR2 as SMNVEV (reference sequence). The CDR3 runs to 18 residues. The junction had 16 bases not matched to a gene; V was cut back by 4 bases and J by 3 bases. It was with a sample-barcoded 5' primer and a J-beta primer mix that a second PCR of roughly 7 to 11 cycles was run. In TCRdb, the 5' RACE reads were re-called with MiXCR into one record per CDR3 protein. Of approximately 940,000 distinct CDR3 sequences listed, 40% to 60% were seen once; the top ten hold under 15%. Whole-study findings and limits: Roughly linear declines in TCR beta diversity per million T cells occurred with age. Among long-lived donors, naive CD4+ cells were more numerous and diversity higher than in aged donors. Estimated diversity that came from one million T cells was considered an underestimate.

What was sequenced was blood. The receptor's source is a man younger than 45 in good health. J is TRBJ2-3 and V is TRBV27; 7 bases map to TRBD2. The CDR3 DNA reads TGTGCCAGCAGTTCGGGACTAACCCGAGGGGACCTTACAGATACGCAGTATTTT. Translated: CASSSGLTRGDLTDTQYF.